Listed below are T cell receptor beta chains from one sample, sequenced in a study of shared clonotypes between healthy human individuals. Profiled with immunoSEQ multiplex PCR; TCRdb holds only in-frame clones, not every one. The sample includes 400,000 to 600,000 clones, over 60% of them seen just once. What was sequenced was PBMCs. These receptors came from a woman in her thirties or forties in good health. Some clones in this sample may be carry-over from other donors' samples. Both conserved end residues are part of each CDR3. D genes are given only for firm matches. Rows give clone size only sometimes, using once, few, many, or a class for an expanded clone.

D gene,J gene,clone size,V gene,CDR3 protein,CDR3 DNA
TRBD2,TRBJ2-5,NA,TRBV6-7,CASSYGPVRRGASGGTWDF,TGTGCCAGCAGTTACGGCCCCGTACGCCGGGGGGCTAGCGGGGGTACGTGGGACTTC
TRBD1,TRBJ2-2,NA,TRBV5-1,CASRPPGQANTGELFF,TGCGCCAGCCGGCCCCCGGGACAGGCAAACACCGGGGAGCTGTTTTTT
TRBD1,TRBJ1-2,NA,TRBV6-5,CASSYSDDRGSYGYTF,TGTGCCAGCAGTTACTCGGACGACAGGGGCTCCTATGGCTACACCTTC
NA,TRBJ1-4,NA,TRBV7-8,CASSLAAGEKLFF,TGTGCCAGCAGCTTAGCGGCAGGCGAAAAACTGTTTTTT
TRBD1,TRBJ1-1,NA,TRBV9,CASSVARGGEAFF,TGTGCCAGCAGCGTAGCCAGGGGGGGAGAAGCTTTCTTT
NA,TRBJ1-2,NA,TRBV5-6,CASSFGQGPNYGYTF,TGTGCCAGCAGCTTTGGGCAGGGCCCCAACTATGGCTACACCTTC
NA,TRBJ1-1,NA,TRBV5-5,CASSLDPDLNTEAFF,TGTGCCAGCAGCTTGGATCCAGACTTGAACACTGAAGCTTTCTTT
TRBD1,TRBJ1-3,NA,TRBV7-6,CASSLGQGAGNTIYF,TGTGCCAGCAGCCTGGGACAGGGGGCCGGAAACACCATATATTTT
TRBD1,TRBJ2-1,NA,TRBV19,CASSTPGQGYNEQFF,TGTGCCAGTAGTACCCCGGGACAGGGTTACAATGAGCAGTTCTTC
NA,TRBJ2-3,few,TRBV5-1,CASSLLGFSTDTQYF,TGCGCCAGCAGCTTGTTAGGGTTTAGCACAGATACGCAGTATTTT
TRBD1,TRBJ1-2,few,TRBV7-2,CASSLAGQAGYGYTF,TGTGCCAGCAGCTTAGCCGGACAGGCTGGCTATGGCTACACCTTC
TRBD2,TRBJ2-7,NA,TRBV15,CATSSSLAANSYEQYF,TGTGCCACCAGCAGTTCCCTAGCGGCCAACTCCTACGAGCAGTACTTC
NA,TRBJ2-7,NA,TRBV11-1,CASSIPPTFSQISEQYF,TGTGCCAGCAGCATCCCCCCCACGTTCTCGCAGATATCCGAGCAGTACTTC
TRBD1,TRBJ1-2,NA,TRBV6-4,CASSAGTGYGYTF,TGTGCCAGCAGTGCCGGGACAGGCTATGGCTACACCTTC
TRBD1,TRBJ1-1,NA,TRBV5-1,CASSSWDRGTEAFF,TGTGCCAGCAGCTCATGGGACAGGGGAACTGAAGCTTTCTTT
TRBD2,TRBJ2-7,once,TRBV10-1,CASSEIRGGVYEQYF,TGCGCCAGCAGTGAGATTCGCGGGGGGGTCTACGAGCAGTACTTC
NA,TRBJ2-3,few,TRBV21-1,CASRQGADTQYF,TGTGCCAGCAGGCAAGGGGCAGATACGCAGTATTTT
TRBD2,TRBJ2-7,NA,TRBV5-1,CASSLGTSGDYEQYF,TGCGCCAGCAGCTTGGGGACTAGCGGGGACTACGAGCAGTACTTC
TRBD1,TRBJ2-7,NA,TRBV6-5,CASSSWDRANEQYF,TGTGCCAGCAGTTCCTGGGACAGGGCTAACGAGCAGTACTTC
NA,TRBJ2-6,NA,TRBV5-1,CASRVGTGANVLTF,TGCGCCAGCAGAGTAGGGACTGGGGCCAACGTCCTGACTTTC
NA,TRBJ2-1,NA,TRBV5-1,CASSLAPSGSYNEQFF,TGCGCCAGCAGCTTGGCCCCGTCTGGCTCCTACAATGAGCAGTTCTTC
NA,TRBJ1-6,NA,TRBV7-8,CASSRSNSPLHF,TGTGCCAGCAGCCGTTCTAATTCACCCCTCCACTTT
TRBD1,TRBJ2-7,NA,TRBV7-7,CASSQGQGGWQYF,TGTGCTAGCAGCCAAGGACAGGGGGGTTGGCAGTACTTC
NA,TRBJ1-1,NA,TRBV6-5,CASSYEAEAFF,TGTGCCAGCAGTTACGAGGCTGAAGCTTTCTTT
TRBD1,TRBJ1-2,NA,TRBV19,CASKYLGQGLYGYTF,TGTGCCAGTAAATATCTGGGACAGGGACTCTATGGCTACACCTTC
NA,TRBJ2-5,NA,TRBV7-7,CASSFGGAGETQYF,TGTGCTAGCAGCTTTGGTGGGGCGGGAGAGACCCAGTACTTC
TRBD1,TRBJ2-7,NA,TRBV5-6,CASSLVGQGYEQYF,TGTGCCAGCAGCTTGGTAGGACAGGGGTACGAGCAGTACTTC
TRBD2,TRBJ2-1,NA,TRBV9,CASSQTSGPTNEQFF,TGTGCCAGCAGCCAGACTAGCGGACCTACGAATGAGCAGTTCTTC
NA,TRBJ1-1,once,TRBV30,CAWGKSKEAFF,TGTGCCTGGGGGAAGTCCAAGGAAGCTTTCTTT
TRBD1,TRBJ1-3,NA,TRBV5-7,CASSFSSGQMFSGNTIYF,TGTGCCAGCAGCTTTTCTTCGGGACAGATGTTCTCTGGAAACACCATATATTTT
NA,TRBJ2-7,once,TRBV10-3,CAIQGEVGTHEQYF,TGTGCCATCCAGGGCGAGGTTGGTACGCACGAGCAGTACTTC
NA,TRBJ2-1,NA,TRBV28,CASSSPTFVGQNEQFF,TGTGCCAGCAGTTCCCCCACTTTCGTAGGGCAGAATGAGCAGTTCTTC
TRBD2,TRBJ2-7,NA,TRBV5-4,CASSPGLVFHEQYF,TGTGCCAGCAGCCCGGGACTAGTATTTCACGAGCAGTACTTC
NA,TRBJ1-5,NA,TRBV28,CASRGSGNQPQHF,TGTGCCAGCAGAGGGTCAGGCAATCAGCCCCAGCATTTT
TRBD1,TRBJ2-1,NA,TRBV18,CASSPDRDRGSWQFF,TGTGCCAGCTCACCAGACCGGGACAGGGGATCTTGGCAGTTCTTC
NA,TRBJ2-7,NA,TRBV25-1,CASSSGTLSYEQYF,TGTGCCAGCTCCTCCGGGACATTGTCCTACGAGCAGTACTTC
NA,TRBJ2-5,NA,TRBV2,CASSYASETQYF,TGTGCCAGCAGTTATGCCAGTGAGACCCAGTACTTC
TRBD1,TRBJ1-5,NA,TRBV7-2,CASSSGQGGQPQHF,TGTGCCAGCAGCTCGGGACAGGGGGGCCAGCCCCAGCATTTT
TRBD1,TRBJ2-7,NA,TRBV4-3,CASSPDRGLEQYF,TGCGCCAGCAGCCCGGACAGGGGGCTCGAGCAGTACTTC
NA,TRBJ2-7,NA,TRBV11-2,CASSAGSYEQYF,TGTGCCAGCAGCGCAGGGTCCTACGAGCAGTACTTC
NA,TRBJ1-2,NA,TRBV28,CASSLSARGLEYGYTF,TGTGCCAGCAGTTTATCGGCCCGGGGACTAGAATATGGCTACACCTTC
NA,TRBJ1-1,few,TRBV28,CASLKRGSGNTEAFF,TGTGCCAGCTTAAAACGGGGCAGTGGAAACACTGAAGCTTTCTTT
TRBD1,TRBJ1-1,once,TRBV7-2,CASSLQGVSKTEAFF,TGTGCCAGCAGCTTACAGGGGGTATCGAAAACTGAAGCTTTCTTT